This T cell receptor beta chain was sequenced in a study of OX40 agonist ivuxolimab in advanced cancers. On the study more broadly: The dose of intravenous ivuxolimab that patients received every 2 weeks ranged from 0.01 to 10 mg/kg.

Germline lookup yields CDR1 LNHDA and CDR2 SQIVND (reference sequence). The CDR3 runs to 14 residues. V dropped 4 bases and J dropped 1 base, with 7 bases sitting between them. In this sample, this clone turned up once. Profiled with immunoSEQ multiplex PCR; TCRdb holds only in-frame clones, not every one. The table shows some 86,000 clones, with approximately 88% occurring only once. The sample here was CD4+ or CD8+ T cells sorted from blood, taken in a trial of the OX40 agonist ivuxolimab. This chain uses TRBV19 with TRBJ2-2; D is uncertain. The clonotype was recovered from an adult with an advanced solid tumor such as melanoma, head and neck, liver or kidney cancer. Here the CDR3 DNA reads TGTGCCAGTAGTACCCGAAGGAACACCGGGGAGCTGTTTTTT. Its protein product is CASSTRRNTGELFF.